Following are 32 T cell receptor beta chains from one sample sequenced in a study of molecular identifiers for immune sequencing clone quantification. MiXCR, applied by TCRdb to the PCR reads, yields one record per CDR3 protein. Here the sample spans about 640,000 distinct CDR3 sequences, less than 20% being singletons. Sequencing used naive CD8+ T cells from blood, with Jurkat cell RNA spiked in. Documented subset: FACS-sorted CD8+CD4-CCR7+CD45RA+ naive T cells. These receptors all come from a human donor in good health. Some libraries in this study had Jurkat cell RNA spiked in.

This chain joins TRBV7-9 and TRBJ2-1; D remains ambiguous. The CDR3 has 14 residues. Germline-derived CDR1 and CDR2 are SEHNR and FQNEAQ (reference sequence). V lost 1 base and J 5 bases, leaving 9 bases between the germline ends. The CDR3 region is CASSLGVTNNEQFF. CDR3 coding DNA: TGTGCCAGCAGCTTAGGTGTTACGAACAATGAGCAGTTCTTC.

This clonotype was observed at least ten times. The chain links TRBV3-1 to TRBJ2-7; 10 bases are shared with TRBD2. Germline V gives CDR1 LGHDT, CDR2 YNNKEL (reference sequence). Trimming removed 6 bases from V and 9 bases from J; junction bases left unmatched: 8. The CDR3 sequence is 13 residues long. The chain's CDR3 is CASRLGLAVRQYF. DNA of the CDR3: TGTGCCAGCAGACTTGGACTAGCGGTTCGGCAGTACTTC.

In regard to this clonotype: A much larger clone lies a single base off, so this may be a read error. This chain uses TRBV28 with TRBJ2-2; a possible D gene is TRBD1 (6 bases). The CDR3 sequence is 14 residues long. Between the trimmed V and J ends, which lost 6 bases and 1 base, there was a span of 9 bases. Germline loops: CDR1 MDHEN, CDR2 SYDVKM. The CDR3 region is CASRQQGNTGELFF. In DNA, the CDR3 is TGTGCCAGCAGACAACAGGGGAACACCGGGGAGCTGTTTTTT.

This clonotype was seen many times. The V call is TRBV29-1, the J call TRBJ2-2; weak D call: TRBD2 (5 bases). Germline values: CDR1 SQVTM, CDR2 ANQGSEA. The V gene lost 4 bases and the J gene lost 0 bases, with 6 bases spanning the gap. This CDR3 has 13 residues. This chain's CDR3 is CSVAGANTGELFF. The CDR3 DNA follows: TGCAGCGTTGCCGGGGCGAACACCGGGGAGCTGTTTTTT.

A word on this clonotype: This clone may be a read error of a much larger clone one base away. This chain connects TRBV20-1 to TRBJ2-3; TRBD2 agrees at 9 bases. The germline CDR1 and CDR2 sequences are DFQATT and SNEGSKA (reference sequence). This CDR3 has 14 residues. The ends lost 1 base at V and 4 bases at J; junction bases unmatched: 3. The CDR3 here is CSARVRTSADTQYF. The CDR3 region has the DNA TGCAGTGCTAGAGTTCGGACTAGCGCAGATACGCAGTATTTT.

The CDR3 region is CSARNKQQETQYF. As DNA, the CDR3 is TGCAGTGCTAGGAACAAGCAGCAAGAGACCCAGTACTTC. The rearrangement joins TRBV20-1 to TRBJ2-5, with unresolved D. The CDR3 runs 13 residues. CDR1 is DFQATT, CDR2 SNEGSKA, per germline (reference sequence). V was shortened by 3 bases and J by 2 bases, with 10 bases between the two germline ends.

There are many counts of this clonotype. The V call is TRBV19, the J call TRBJ2-3; a possible D gene is TRBD2 (6 bases). The CDR3 consists of 13 residues. CDR1 LNHDA and CDR2 SQIVND come from the germline V gene (reference sequence). V shed 9 bases and J shed 3 bases, with 13 bases lying between them. In DNA form, the CDR3 reads TGTGCCAGCAGCACGACTAGTACAGATACGCAGTATTTT. It is translated as CASSTTSTDTQYF.

This clonotype showed up many times. This chain links TRBV19 with TRBJ2-7, with 8 bases aligning to TRBD2. With V trimmed by 4 bases and J by 1 base, 3 bases remained unmatched. Germline V gives CDR1 LNHDA, CDR2 SQIVND (reference sequence). The CDR3 covers 14 residues. CDR3 coding DNA: TGTGCCAGTAGTAAGAGCGGGGGTTCCTACGAGCAGTACTTC. Residues: CASSKSGGSYEQYF.

This clonotype showed up many times. CDR3 sequence (DNA): TGTGCCAGCTCCGGAGCTGCAGATACGCAGTATTTT. Translation: CASSGAADTQYF. J is TRBJ2-3 and V is TRBV6-2 or TRBV6-3; D ambiguous. Per germline, CDR1 MNHEY and CDR2 SVGEGT. This CDR3 comprises 12 residues. V was clipped by 8 bases and J by 4 bases, with 10 bases between them.

This clonotype was detected only a few times. Likely a read error: the CDR3 ends without its conserved phenylalanine or tryptophan. The J gene is TRBJ2-7, the V gene TRBV14, with a tentative D call TRBD1 (6 bases). Between the trimmed V and J ends, which lost 2 bases and 1 base, there was a span of 15 bases. The germline CDR1 and CDR2 sequences are SGHDN and FVKESK. CDR3 length: 16 amino acids. The CDR3 sequence is CASSQNTGTLSYEQYS. In DNA, the CDR3 is TGTGCCAGCAGCCAAAACACCGGGACACTTTCCTACGAGCAGTACTCC.

This clonotype was seen many times. The rearrangement uses TRBV7-9 and TRBJ1-2; no clear D gene. Per germline, CDR1 SEHNR and CDR2 FQNEAQ (reference sequence). The V end lost 7 bases, the J end lost 6 bases, and 21 bases lay between the germline ends. The CDR3 consists of 15 residues. CDR3 coding DNA: TGTGCCAGCACTTTAGTTTATTCCCTACGTGATGGCTACACCTTC. This translates into CASTLVYSLRDGYTF.

There are a few counts of this clonotype. The gene calls are TRBV9 and TRBJ2-2, with 10 bases identical to TRBD1. The trim removed 4 bases at V and 3 bases at J, leaving 12 bases unmatched. In germline, CDR1 is SGDLS, CDR2 YYNGEE. This CDR3 contains 18 residues. The CDR3 here is CASSTRPGQGKDTGELFF. DNA for the CDR3: TGTGCCAGCAGCACGCGACCGGGACAGGGGAAGGACACCGGGGAGCTGTTTTTT.

This clonotype was found a few times. The chain employs TRBV30 and TRBJ1-1; TRBD1 matches at 8 bases. The germline V gene has CDR1 GTSNPN and CDR2 SVGIG (reference sequence). V shed 5 bases and J 4 bases; nucleotides not matched to a gene: 9. The CDR3 totals 14 residues. The CDR3 loop is CAWAFQGATTEAFF. The CDR3 DNA follows: TGTGCCTGGGCCTTCCAGGGGGCCACCACTGAAGCTTTCTTT.

The sample holds many counts of this clonotype. The chain employs TRBV12-3 or TRBV12-4 and TRBJ2-7, with 8 bases aligning to TRBD1. This CDR3 spans 12 amino acids. Trimming took 5 bases from V and 5 from J; bases not matched to a gene: 2. CDR3 loop: CASSQDRDEQYF. Here the CDR3 DNA reads TGTGCCAGCAGTCAGGACAGGGACGAGCAGTACTTC.

For this clonotype: This sequence may be a read error, since a much larger clone differs from it by one base. The chain has TRBV20-1 and TRBJ2-7; D is possibly TRBD1 or TRBD2 (5 bases each). The CDR3 has 13 amino acids. Germline-derived CDR1 and CDR2 are DFQATT and SNEGSKA (reference sequence). The CDR3 here is CNATGTEAYEQYF. For the CDR3, the DNA is TGCAATGCTACCGGGACGGAAGCCTACGAGCAGTACTTC.

As to this clonotype: One base away lies a much larger clone, so this may be a sequencing read error. V usage is TRBV7-3 and J usage is TRBJ2-3; 8 positions match TRBD2. There are 17 residues in the CDR3. In germline, CDR1 is SGHTA, CDR2 FQGTGA. The CDR3 nucleotides are TGTGCCAGCAGCTTCCACGGACTAGCCACCTACTCAGATGCGCAGTATTTT. Its translation: CASSFHGLATYSDAQYF.

This clonotype was seen repeatedly, ten times or more. The rearrangement joins TRBV2 to TRBJ2-3; no firm D call. Trimming took 7 bases from V and 1 from J, leaving 6 bases between them. The CDR3 has 12 amino acids. Germline assignment: CDR1 SNHLY and CDR2 FYNNEI. This CDR3 reads CASIPGTDTQYF. The CDR3, as DNA: TGTGCCAGCATCCCGGGCACAGATACGCAGTATTTT. The variable domain in full, completed from reference TRBV2 and TRBJ2-3, reads EPEVTQTPSHQVTQMGQEVILRCVPISNHLYFYWYRQILGQKVEFLVSFYNNEISEKSEIFDDQFSVERPDGSNFTLKIRSTKLEDSAMYFCASIPGTDTQYFGPGTRLTVL.

This clonotype was observed at least ten times. J is TRBJ2-5 and V is TRBV6-2 or TRBV6-3; D is perhaps TRBD2 (7 bases). Trimming removed 5 bases from V and 4 bases from J, with 14 bases in between. Germline CDR1 reads MNHEY; CDR2 reads SVGEGT. The CDR3 covers 14 residues. CDR3 DNA: TGTGCCAGCAGTCAAGGGGGGGTCTCAGAGACCCAGTACTTC. Translation: CASSQGGVSETQYF.

With respect to this clonotype: This may be a read error, as it is one base from a much larger clone. The chain links TRBV5-3 to TRBJ2-6; 9 bases map to TRBD1. TRBV5-3 is identified as an open reading frame with a role that is uncertain. The CDR3 sequence is 15 residues long. The CDR3 sequence is CASSWTGAGANALTF. In nucleotides, the CDR3 is TGTGCCAGCAGCTGGACAGGGGCTGGGGCCAACGCCCTGACTTTC.

This clonotype occurred a few times. The chain combines TRBV10-1 with TRBJ2-3, with 13 bases that match TRBD2. CDR3 length: 16 residues. Trimming cost V 1 base and J 3 bases; bases outside gene matches: 1. Germline CDR1 is WNHNN and CDR2 is SYGVQD (reference sequence). The CDR3 loop reads CASSEWTSGGTDTQYF. CDR3 DNA: TGCGCCAGCAGTGAGTGGACTAGCGGGGGAACAGATACGCAGTATTTT.

This clonotype was found a few times. The chain recombines TRBV4-3 with TRBJ2-2; D tentatively reads TRBD1 or TRBD2 (5 bases each). The CDR3 spans 14 residues. The germline V gene encodes CDR1 LGHNA and CDR2 YSLEER. The ends were cut back, 3 bases at V and 6 bases at J, with 11 bases in the middle. The CDR3 loop reads CASSQGPYAGELFF. CDR3 DNA sequence: TGCGCCAGCAGCCAGGGACCATACGCCGGGGAGCTGTTTTTT.

Regarding this clonotype: A much bigger clone sits one base away, suggesting this may be a read error. This chain uses TRBV7-9 with TRBJ1-1; no definite D call. The ends were cut back, 6 bases at V and 4 bases at J, with 18 bases in the middle. The CDR3 runs to 15 residues. CDR1 and CDR2 from the germline V gene are SEHNR and FQNEAQ (reference sequence). Here the CDR3 reads CASSLPGMGSTEAFF. DNA for the CDR3: TGTGCCAGCAGTCTCCCGGGCATGGGGAGCACTGAAGCTTTCTTT.

This clonotype was found many times. This chain joins TRBV19 and TRBJ2-1, with TRBD2 as a possible D gene (6 bases). The V end was cut by 3 bases, the J end by 9 bases, with 6 bases between. This CDR3 comprises 11 residues. From germline, CDR1 is LNHDA and CDR2 SQIVND (reference sequence). CDR3 coding DNA: TGTGCCAGTAGTATGGGGGGTGAGCAGTTCTTC. This gives the protein CASSMGGEQFF.

This clonotype was found many times. The chain uses TRBV4-3 and TRBJ2-2; 7 bases fit TRBD2. This CDR3 has 14 amino acids. J was trimmed by 6 bases and V by 3 bases; bases with no gene match: 4. The germline CDR1 and CDR2 sequences are LGHNA and YSLEER. CDR3 DNA sequence: TGCGCCAGCAGCCAGGATACTAGCGCCGGGGAGCTGTTTTTT. It yields the protein CASSQDTSAGELFF.

The chain links TRBV7-9 to TRBJ2-7; no definite D call. The CDR3 contains 15 residues. Germline CDR1 is SEHNR and CDR2 is FQNEAQ (reference sequence). V lost 1 base and J lost 3, with 13 bases in between. CDR3 DNA sequence: TGTGCCAGCAGCTTAGGCAAGGGTTCCGGCTACGAGCAGTACTTC. Translating it yields CASSLGKGSGYEQYF.

This clonotype was seen a handful of times. CDR3 loop: CASSHSDRAGEETQYF. The CDR3 DNA follows: TGCGCCAGCAGCCACTCGGATCGGGCAGGGGAAGAGACCCAGTACTTC. V usage is TRBV4-1 and J usage is TRBJ2-5; TRBD1 is a possible D gene (6 bases). The germline V gene encodes CDR1 MGHRA and CDR2 YSYEKL. Between the trimmed V and J ends, which lost 3 bases and 3 bases, there was a span of 17 bases. This CDR3 has 16 amino acids.

This clonotype was seen ten or more times. V gene TRBV30 combines with J gene TRBJ2-3; no clear D gene. The germline V gene encodes CDR1 GTSNPN and CDR2 SVGIG (reference sequence). The CDR3 runs 14 residues. V was pared by 2 bases and J by 6 bases, with 15 bases between. CDR3 region: CAWSFGDAYDTQYF. The CDR3 region has the DNA TGTGCCTGGAGTTTTGGGGATGCGTACGATACGCAGTATTTT.

This clonotype was seen a handful of times. The gene calls are TRBV4-3 and TRBJ1-2; D is perhaps TRBD1 (5 bases). The CDR3 is 16 amino acids. Germline CDR1 reads LGHNA; CDR2 reads YSLEER. Trimming pared 1 base from V and 6 bases from J, leaving 18 bases between. The CDR3 region is CASSQGQSRLIDGYTF. CDR3 bases: TGCGCCAGCAGCCAAGGACAGTCCCGCCTAATAGATGGCTACACCTTC.

This clonotype was counted only a few times. V gene TRBV13 combines with J gene TRBJ2-5; TRBD2 matches 11 bases. In germline, CDR1 is PRHDT, CDR2 FYEKMQ (reference sequence). There are 15 residues in the CDR3. The J segment lost 3 bases and the V segment lost 4 bases, leaving 4 bases of the junction unmatched. CDR3 amino acids: CASSSGTSGKETQYF. CDR3 sequence (DNA): TGTGCCAGCAGCTCCGGGACTAGCGGAAAAGAGACCCAGTACTTC.

This clonotype was seen at least ten times. V is TRBV25-1 and J is TRBJ2-5, with a weak D call TRBD1 (5 bases). V was shortened by 1 base and J by 1 base, with 7 bases between the two germline ends. CDR1 MGHDK and CDR2 SYGVNS come from the germline V gene. The CDR3 loop spans 14 amino acids. CDR3: CASSELRGQETQYF. The CDR3, as DNA: TGTGCCAGCAGTGAATTAAGGGGCCAAGAGACCCAGTACTTC.

This clonotype was seen only a few times. This rearrangement joins TRBV19 to TRBJ2-4; the D gene is possibly TRBD2 (6 bases). CDR1 LNHDA and CDR2 SQIVND come from the germline V gene (reference sequence). V shed 3 bases and J shed 0 bases, with 24 bases lying between them. CDR3 length: 20 residues. CDR3 protein: CASSMSLFLERVLAKNIQYF. For the CDR3, the DNA is TGTGCCAGTAGTATGTCCCTTTTTTTAGAGCGGGTCTTAGCCAAAAACATTCAGTACTTC.

J is TRBJ2-1 and V is TRBV12-3 or TRBV12-4; D possibly uses TRBD1 or TRBD2 (5 bases each). The germline V and J ends were trimmed by 2 bases and 5 bases, with 19 bases remaining between them. This CDR3 region has 17 residues. CDR3 sequence: CASSLLPGTRSNNEQFF. The CDR3 DNA reads TGTGCCAGCAGTTTACTCCCCGGGACCAGAAGCAACAATGAGCAGTTCTTC.